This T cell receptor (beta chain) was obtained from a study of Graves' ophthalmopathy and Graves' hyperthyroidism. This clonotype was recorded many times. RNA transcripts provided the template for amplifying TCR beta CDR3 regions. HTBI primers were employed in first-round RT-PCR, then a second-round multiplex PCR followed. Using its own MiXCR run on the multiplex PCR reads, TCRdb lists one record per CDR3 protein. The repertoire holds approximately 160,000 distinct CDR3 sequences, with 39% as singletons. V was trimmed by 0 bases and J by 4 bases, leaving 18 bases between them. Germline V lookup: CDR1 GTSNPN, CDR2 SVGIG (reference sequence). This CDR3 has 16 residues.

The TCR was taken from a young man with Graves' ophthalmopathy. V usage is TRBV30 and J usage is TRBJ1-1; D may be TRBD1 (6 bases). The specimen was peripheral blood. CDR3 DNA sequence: TGTGCCTGGAGTGTACTGGCGGGGGCGGCTCTCACTGAAGCTTTCTTT. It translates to CAWSVLAGAALTEAFF.